Below are 21 T cell receptor beta chains sequenced from a single sample in a study of T cell responses to AZD1222 COVID-19 vaccine. TCRdb's copy holds only in-frame clones and misses some; the assay was immunoSEQ multiplex PCR. The table has around 110,000 clones, approximately 93% seen once. Sequencing used peripheral blood, obtained on day 0 of AZD1222 vaccination. Source of these receptors: an adult in good health.

The CDR3 DNA reads as TGCAGCGTTACGTGGAACGAGCGGGGCACTGAAGCTTTCTTT. Protein sequence: CSVTWNERGTEAFF. The rearrangement links TRBV29-1 to TRBJ1-1; D is undetermined. Trimming stripped 5 bases from V and 4 bases from J, with 17 bases between. The CDR3 covers 14 residues. Germline lookup yields CDR1 SQVTM and CDR2 ANQGSEA. Full variable domain (remainder filled in from reference TRBV29-1 and TRBJ1-1): SAVISQKPSRDICQRGTSLTIQCQVDSQVTMMFWYRQQPGQSLTLIATANQGSEATYESGFVIDKFPISRPNLTFSTLTVSNMSPEDSSIYLCSVTWNERGTEAFFGQGTRLTVV.

This chain uses TRBV7-9 with TRBJ1-1, with D unresolved. The CDR3 loop spans 13 amino acids. The germline CDR1 and CDR2 sequences are SEHNR and FQNEAQ (reference sequence). Trimming removed 3 bases at V and 4 bases at J, with 9 bases between. CDR3 sequence (DNA): TGTGCCAGCAGCTTTGTAGCAGGCACTGAAGCTTTCTTT. Residues: CASSFVAGTEAFF.

This chain connects TRBV5-1 to TRBJ1-5; tentatively, D is TRBD1 (6 bases). The CDR3 is made up of 15 amino acids. Germline V gene data show CDR1 as SGHRS and CDR2 as YFSETQ. V was clipped by 0 bases and J by 6 bases, with 13 bases between them. The CDR3 DNA follows: TGCGCCAGCAGCTTGGATCGGGGGGCTGGTCAGCCCCAGCATTTT. Translating it yields CASSLDRGAGQPQHF.

This clone was found once. This rearrangement joins TRBV20-1 to TRBJ1-4; a possible D gene is TRBD1 (6 bases). The CDR3 length is 13 residues. V lost 6 bases and J 8 bases, leaving 16 bases between the germline ends. Looked up from germline, CDR1 is DFQATT and CDR2 is SNEGSKA (reference sequence). DNA for the CDR3: TGCAGTGCCAGTCGGACAGTAGGGGAAAAACTGTTTTTT. This translates into CSASRTVGEKLFF.

The chain carries TRBV20-1 and TRBJ2-3; D gene uncertain. The CDR3 sequence is 11 residues long. Trimming stripped 6 bases from V and 3 bases from J, with 7 bases between. Germline V gene data show CDR1 as DFQATT and CDR2 as SNEGSKA (reference sequence). Here the CDR3 reads CSAPKTDTQYF. CDR3 coding DNA: TGCAGTGCCCCGAAGACAGATACGCAGTATTTT.

The chain joins TRBV4-1 to TRBJ2-3; no clear D. Trimming took 6 bases from V and 1 from J, leaving 8 bases between them. Per germline, CDR1 MGHRA and CDR2 YSYEKL. CDR3 length equals 13 residues. The CDR3, as DNA: TGCGCCAGCAGGCTTAAAGGCACAGATACGCAGTATTTT. Its protein is CASRLKGTDTQYF.

This chain joins TRBV27 and TRBJ2-1; TRBD2 aligns across 13 bases. This CDR3 spans 16 amino acids. Germline V lookup: CDR1 MNHEY, CDR2 SMNVEV (reference sequence). The junction had 12 bases not matched to a gene; V was cut back by 7 bases and J by 9 bases. The CDR3: CASKGLAGVTEGEQFF. The DNA for the CDR3 is TGTGCCAGCAAAGGACTAGCGGGAGTTACAGAGGGTGAGCAGTTCTTC.

V usage is TRBV27 and J usage is TRBJ2-2, with TRBD2 identical over 10 bases. The V and J ends lost 8 bases and 3 bases, in that order; junction bases with no gene match: 3. The CDR3 is 14 amino acids. Germline CDR1 is MNHEY and CDR2 is SMNVEV (reference sequence). CDR3 nucleotides: TGTGCCAGCCGGACTAGCGGATACACCGGGGAGCTGTTTTTT. This encodes CASRTSGYTGELFF.

The rearrangement uses TRBV27 and TRBJ2-7, with D perhaps matching TRBD1 (5 bases). The CDR3 is made up of 15 amino acids. The germline CDR1 and CDR2 sequences are MNHEY and SMNVEV (reference sequence). V shed 2 bases and J shed 3 bases, with 14 bases lying between them. DNA for the CDR3: TGTGCCAGCAGTTTAGCAGGGCCGGCATTCTACGAGCAGTACTTC. It translates to CASSLAGPAFYEQYF.

The chain uses TRBV5-5 and TRBJ2-7; D is ambiguous. Between the trimmed V and J ends, which lost 0 bases and 3 bases, there was a span of 4 bases. Germline V gene sequence: CDR1 SGHKS, CDR2 YYEKEE (reference sequence). The CDR3 runs to 12 residues. The chain's CDR3 is CASSLGDYEQYF. The CDR3, as DNA: TGTGCCAGCAGCTTGGGAGACTACGAGCAGTACTTC. Complete variable domain (other parts from reference TRBV5-5 and TRBJ2-7): DAGVTQSPTHLIKTRGQQVTLRCSPISGHKSVSWYQQVLGQGPQFIFQYYEKEERGRGNFPDRFSARQFPNYSSELNVNALLLGDSALYLCASSLGDYEQYFGPGTRLTVT.

This chain joins TRBV5-4 and TRBJ2-1, with 10 bases aligning to TRBD2. The CDR3 runs to 15 residues. V shed 0 bases, J shed 7 bases, and the junction held 4 bases outside the gene matches. CDR1 SGHNT and CDR2 YYREEE come from the germline V gene (reference sequence). The CDR3 DNA reads TGTGCCAGCAGCTTGGAGGGACTAGCGTCTAATGAGCAGTTCTTC. Its translation: CASSLEGLASNEQFF.

V usage is TRBV7-6 and J usage is TRBJ1-1; TRBD1 matches at 8 bases. This CDR3 region has 11 residues. V lost 5 bases, J lost 8 bases, and 1 base stayed unmatched. Germline CDR1 and CDR2: SGHVS and FNYEAQ. CDR3 DNA sequence: TGTGCCAGCAGCCGGGACAGGGAAGCTTTCTTT. Translation: CASSRDREAFF.

The genes are TRBV10-2 and TRBJ2-1; D remains unclear. The length of the CDR3 is 11 residues. Trimming removed 6 bases from V and 5 bases from J, with 5 bases in between. Per the germline V gene, CDR1 is WSHSY and CDR2 is SAAADI. The CDR3 sequence: CASRRNNEQFF. CDR3 DNA sequence: TGCGCCAGCAGGCGGAACAATGAGCAGTTCTTC.

V and J are TRBV6-1 and TRBJ2-1, with TRBD2 matching 10 bases. The V gene end was trimmed by 2 bases and the J gene end by 9 bases; junction bases not matched to a gene: 16. The CDR3 totals 18 residues. Germline CDR1 MNHNS, CDR2 SASEGT. The CDR3 DNA reads as TGTGCCAGCAGTGAAACCCTAGCGGGAGCGCAACGTGGGGGTGAGCAGTTCTTC. Translated: CASSETLAGAQRGGEQFF.

The chain joins TRBV28 to TRBJ1-4, with TRBD1 matching over 7 bases. Germline CDR1 and CDR2: MDHEN and SYDVKM. This CDR3 has 17 amino acids. Unmatched junction bases numbered 7, after V lost 3 bases and J lost 0 bases. The CDR3 loop is CASSFPRGTATNEKLFF. The CDR3 bases are TGTGCCAGCAGTTTCCCCCGAGGGACAGCAACTAATGAAAAACTGTTTTTT.

This chain joins TRBV5-1 and TRBJ2-2; maybe TRBD1 (5 bases). V was pared by 3 bases and J by 1 base, with 10 bases between. The germline V gene encodes CDR1 SGHRS and CDR2 YFSETQ. The CDR3 spans 15 residues. The CDR3 is CASSYNTGNTGELFF. The CDR3 nucleotides read TGCGCCAGCAGCTATAACACAGGGAACACCGGGGAGCTGTTTTTT. The variable domain in full, completed from reference TRBV5-1 and TRBJ2-2, reads KAGVTQTPRYLIKTRGQQVTLSCSPISGHRSVSWYQQTPGQGLQFLFEYFSETQRNKGNFPGRFSGRQFSNSRSEMNVSTLELGDSALYLCASSYNTGNTGELFFGEGSRLTVL.

The chain links TRBV5-4 to TRBJ2-1, with a possible D match to TRBD1 (6 bases). V lost 4 bases, J lost 5 bases, and 16 bases lay in between. This CDR3 has 15 residues. From germline, CDR1 is SGHNT and CDR2 YYREEE (reference sequence). In DNA, the CDR3 is TGTGCCAGCAGCCACCTTAACAGGGTCCACAATGAGCAGTTCTTC. This codes for CASSHLNRVHNEQFF.

The chain employs TRBV10-3 and TRBJ1-1; no clear D gene. Germline V gene data show CDR1 as ENHRY and CDR2 as SYGVKD. Trimming pared 9 bases from V and 0 bases from J, leaving 17 bases between. The CDR3 has 15 amino acids. CDR3 nucleotide sequence: TGTGCCATACCCCCCCGGAGGTTCATGAACACTGAAGCTTTCTTT. Encoded protein: CAIPPRRFMNTEAFF.

The rearrangement links TRBV6-4 to TRBJ1-1, with 7 bases matching TRBD1. CDR3 length: 18 residues. Germline V gene data show CDR1 as MRHNA and CDR2 as SNTAGT. J gave up 1 base and V 7 bases, and 18 bases lay outside the gene matches. CDR3 in DNA: TGTGCCAGCAAAGCAAAGGACCGTCAGGGGGAACAGAACACTGAAGCTTTCTTT. As protein: CASKAKDRQGEQNTEAFF.

The chain has TRBV28 and TRBJ1-4; no clear D gene. The CDR3 totals 15 residues. Germline CDR1 MDHEN, CDR2 SYDVKM. Trimming cost V 2 bases and J 4 bases, with 11 bases left between them. This CDR3 is CASSLPGNDNEKLFF. CDR3 nucleotides: TGTGCCAGCAGTTTACCCGGGAACGATAATGAAAAACTGTTTTTT.

The chain has TRBV6-5 and TRBJ1-3; the D is unclear. The CDR3 length is 13 residues. Trimming cost V 10 bases and J 4 bases, with 14 bases left between them. Looked up from germline, CDR1 is MNHEY and CDR2 is SVGAGI. The CDR3 bases are TGTGCCAACCCGACGAGGGCGGGAAACACCATATATTTT. The encoded protein is CANPTRAGNTIYF.